The next 7 T cell receptor beta chains were all read from a single sample in a study of PD-1 blockade in classical Hodgkin lymphoma. Time point here: cycle 4 day 1 (C4D1), after less than 7 weeks of nivolumab. Relapse after autologous stem cell transplantation occurred in every patient, and brentuximab vedotin exposure varied. Method: immunoSEQ multiplex PCR; TCRdb's copy keeps in-frame clones and lacks some. In the table there are 23,000 or so clones, about 72% of which are singletons. This material consisted of peripheral blood mononuclear cells (PBMCs), taken before the fourth cycle of nivolumab. Receptors were obtained from a human donor with classical Hodgkin lymphoma.

CDR3 in amino acids: CASRMDRGNIEAFF. The CDR3 DNA is TGTGCCAGCAGGATGGACAGGGGGAATATTGAAGCTTTCTTT. The V and J genes are TRBV11-3 and TRBJ1-1, with 10 nucleotides matching TRBD1. The CDR3 runs 14 residues. The V gene's germline CDR1 is SGHNT and CDR2 YENEEA. The ends lost 6 bases at V and 7 bases at J; junction bases unmatched: 8.

The rearrangement joins TRBV7-2 to TRBJ2-1; 11 bases align to TRBD2. Unmatched junction bases numbered 9, after V lost 1 base and J lost 10 bases. Germline CDR1 SGHTA, CDR2 FQGNSA. This CDR3 has 16 amino acids. CDR3 in DNA: TGTGCCAGCAGCTTAGTGTTATTAGCGGGGGGGGAGGAGCAGTTCTTC. The encoded protein is CASSLVLLAGGEEQFF.

This clone was seen a handful of times. A read error may produce the germline difference seen at one junction end. The chain has TRBV7-2 and TRBJ1-2; TRBD1 might be the D (5 bases). CDR1 and CDR2 (germline): SGHTA, FQGNSA. CDR3 length: 14 residues. The CDR3 here is CASSQDRGTYGYTF. In nucleotides, the CDR3 is TGCGCCAGCAGCCAAGATCGGGGGACCTATGGCTACACCTTC.

The CDR3 protein is CASSLGFVANGRSPLHF. DNA of the CDR3: TGTGCCAGCAGTTTAGGTTTCGTCGCCAACGGAAGATCACCCCTCCACTTT. This sequence joins TRBV28 and TRBJ1-6; D gene unclear. V lost 2 bases and J lost 10, with 21 bases in between. Germline-derived CDR1 and CDR2 are MDHEN and SYDVKM. This CDR3 contains 17 residues.

This chain's CDR3 is CASSLAKLAGGQYF. The DNA of the CDR3 is TGTGCCAGCAGCTTAGCGAAACTAGCGGGGGGGCAGTATTTT. This chain uses TRBV7-2 with TRBJ2-3, with 12 bases matching TRBD2. V trimming: 0 bases; J trimming: 11 bases; junction bases outside the gene matches: 3. Germline CDR1 and CDR2: SGHTA and FQGNSA. The CDR3 spans 14 residues.

This clone occurred once. The V call is TRBV7-2, the J call TRBJ2-7; 8 nucleotides match TRBD1. Looked up from germline, CDR1 is SGHTA and CDR2 is FQGNSA. V lost 2 bases, J lost 2 bases, and 5 bases stayed unmatched. The CDR3 has 15 residues. The CDR3 loop reads CASSLQAGQAYEQYF. Written as DNA, the CDR3 is TGTGCCAGCAGCTTACAGGCGGGACAGGCCTACGAGCAGTACTTC.

The chain couples TRBV6-6 to TRBJ1-1; D gene uncertain. CDR1 and CDR2 (germline): MNHNY, SVGAGI (reference sequence). The CDR3 totals 12 residues. V lost 7 bases to trimming and J lost 3 bases, with 9 bases between them. Written as DNA, the CDR3 is TGTGCCAGCATCTCAGGCCACACTGAAGCTTTCTTT. Protein: CASISGHTEAFF.